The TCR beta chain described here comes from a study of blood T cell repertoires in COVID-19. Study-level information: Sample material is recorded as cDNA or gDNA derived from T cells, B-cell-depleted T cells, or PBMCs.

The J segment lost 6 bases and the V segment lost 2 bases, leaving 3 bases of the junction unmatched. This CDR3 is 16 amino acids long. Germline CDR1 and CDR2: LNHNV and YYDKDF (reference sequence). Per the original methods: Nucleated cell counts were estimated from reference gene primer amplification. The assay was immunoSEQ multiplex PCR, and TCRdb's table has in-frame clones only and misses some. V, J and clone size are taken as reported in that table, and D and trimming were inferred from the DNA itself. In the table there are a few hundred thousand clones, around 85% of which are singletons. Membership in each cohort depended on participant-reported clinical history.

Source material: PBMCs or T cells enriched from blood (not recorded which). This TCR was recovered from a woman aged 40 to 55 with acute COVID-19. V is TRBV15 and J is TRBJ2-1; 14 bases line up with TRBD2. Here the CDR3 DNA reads TGTGCCACCAGCAGACCCGGGACTAGCGGGGGCAATGAGCAGTTCTTC. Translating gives CATSRPGTSGGNEQFF. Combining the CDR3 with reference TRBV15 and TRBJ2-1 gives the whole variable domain DAMVIQNPRYQVTQFGKPVTLSCSQTLNHNVMYWYQQKSSQAPKLLFHYYDKDFNNEADTPDNFQSRRPNTSFCFLDIRSPGLGDTAMYLCATSRPGTSGGNEQFFGPGTRLTVL.